Each of the 31 T cell receptor beta chains below was sequenced from the same sample in a study of response to subunit inactivated influenza vaccine. MiXCR, run by TCRdb on the RT-PCR reads, gives a single entry per CDR3 protein. The table lists about 700,000 distinct CDR3 sequences, roughly 13% of them singletons. The sequencing used PBMCs from blood, collected roughly 15 days before vaccination. All receptors come from a man in his forties or fifties who received an inactivated influenza vaccine.

Regarding this clonotype: At one of its ends the junction is not consistent with the germline gene, which may arise from a read error. This chain joins TRBV7-9 and TRBJ2-7, with D perhaps TRBD1 or TRBD2 (5 bases each). The CDR3 sequence is 14 residues long. Germline CDR1 and CDR2: SEHNR and FQNEAQ (reference sequence). The CDR3: CAGSLREGFYEQYF. CDR3 DNA: TGTGCCGGCAGCTTGCGCGAGGGGTTCTACGAGCAGTACTTC. Supplemented by reference TRBV7-9 and TRBJ2-7, the full variable domain reads DTGVSQNPRHKITKRGQNVTFRCDPISEHNRLYWYRQTLGQGPEFLTYFQNEAQLEKSRLLSDRFSAERPKGSFSTLEIQRTEQGDSAMYLCAGSLREGFYEQYFGPGTRLTVT.

This clonotype was seen only a few times. J is TRBJ2-2 and V is TRBV4-1, with D possibly TRBD2 on 7 matching bases. The germline V gene encodes CDR1 MGHRA and CDR2 YSYEKL. V gave up 0 bases and J gave up 6 bases, with 23 bases separating them. The CDR3 runs 19 residues. The CDR3 nucleotides are TGCGCCAGCAGCCAAGATGGGAGTTCGAGGGGGGGGAAACCCGGGGAGCTGTTTTTT. Translated: CASSQDGSSRGGKPGELFF.

The CDR3: CASSLGGLEEQYF. CDR3 bases: TGTGCCAGCAGCTTAGGGGGGCTGGAGGAGCAGTACTTC. The genes are TRBV7-6 and TRBJ2-7; TRBD1 is a possible D gene (6 bases). The V gene lost 1 base and the J gene lost 7 bases, with 11 bases spanning the gap. Germline V gene sequence: CDR1 SGHVS, CDR2 FNYEAQ. CDR3 length equals 13 residues.

The chain carries TRBV4-1 and TRBJ1-2; 8 bases line up with TRBD1. CDR1 and CDR2 from the germline V gene are MGHRA and YSYEKL. V was clipped by 0 bases and J by 2 bases; unmatched bases: 14. The CDR3 runs 19 residues. CDR3 DNA: TGCGCCAGCAGCCAAGAATGGGGACAGGACGTAATCCCGAACTATGGCTACACCTTC. Translated: CASSQEWGQDVIPNYGYTF.

This rearrangement joins TRBV3-1 to TRBJ1-5; D possibly corresponds to TRBD1 (6 bases). Trimming removed 4 bases at V and 3 bases at J, with 16 bases between. Germline V gene lookup returns CDR1 LGHDT and CDR2 YNNKEL (reference sequence). This CDR3 has 16 residues. The CDR3 sequence: CASSLSMGGPNQPQHF. CDR3 nucleotide sequence: TGTGCCAGCAGCCTTTCTATGGGGGGCCCCAATCAGCCCCAGCATTTT.

The chain uses TRBV3-1 and TRBJ2-1; 10 bases map to TRBD2. V was clipped by 0 bases and J by 4 bases; unmatched bases: 9. The CDR3 totals 18 residues. In germline, CDR1 is LGHDT, CDR2 YNNKEL (reference sequence). CDR3 loop: CASSQELGAGGPYNEQFF. In DNA form, the CDR3 reads TGTGCCAGCAGCCAAGAGCTAGGAGCGGGAGGGCCTTACAATGAGCAGTTCTTC.

This clonotype was counted only a few times. The J gene is TRBJ1-2, the V gene TRBV4-3; no firm D call. The CDR3 spans 15 residues. In germline, CDR1 is LGHNA, CDR2 YSLEER. V was cut by 0 bases and J by 3 bases, with 11 bases left in between. The CDR3 sequence: CASSQEDNNYYGYTF. CDR3 nucleotide sequence: TGCGCCAGCAGCCAAGAAGATAACAATTACTATGGCTACACCTTC.

The V call is TRBV28, the J call TRBJ1-2; 10 nucleotides align to TRBD1. Per the germline V gene, CDR1 is MDHEN and CDR2 is SYDVKM. J gave up 7 bases and V 5 bases, and 22 bases lay outside the gene matches. The CDR3 consists of 19 residues. The DNA for the CDR3 is TGTGCCAGCAGTCCCACAACCTCCGGGACAGGGGCCTTTGCGGGTGGCTACACCTTC. Translation: CASSPTTSGTGAFAGGYTF.

This clonotype has a handful of counts. The V gene is TRBV7-8, the J gene TRBJ2-2, with 9 bases aligning to TRBD1. Per germline, CDR1 SGHVS and CDR2 FQNEAQ. V shed 1 base, J shed 6 bases, and the junction held 12 bases outside the gene matches. The CDR3 spans 18 residues. DNA for the CDR3: TGTGCCAGCAGCTTAGTGCTTTGGGACAGGGTTAGGTCCGGGGAGCTGTTTTTT. The encoded protein is CASSLVLWDRVRSGELFF.

V and J are TRBV20-1 and TRBJ2-5; tentatively, D is TRBD1 (6 bases). Per germline, CDR1 DFQATT and CDR2 SNEGSKA (reference sequence). The CDR3 has 15 residues. The V end lost 3 bases, the J end lost 1 base, and 15 bases lay between the germline ends. The CDR3 DNA sequence: TGCAGTGCTAGGGGTTGGACAGCATCCCAAGAGACCCAGTACTTC. Protein: CSARGWTASQETQYF.

CDR3: CSARDPPSSYNEQFF. The DNA of the CDR3 is TGCAGTGCCAGGGACCCCCCAAGCTCCTACAATGAGCAGTTCTTC. The chain carries TRBV20-1 and TRBJ2-1; D may be TRBD1 or TRBD2 (5 bases each). The CDR3 is 15 amino acids. V lost 6 bases and J lost 0, with 15 bases in between. Germline assignment: CDR1 DFQATT and CDR2 SNEGSKA (reference sequence).

This clonotype was seen repeatedly, ten times or more. This chain uses TRBV7-2 with TRBJ1-4; a possible D gene is TRBD1 (5 bases). Trimming left V 4 bases short and J 13 bases short, with 13 bases between. Germline V CDR1 and CDR2: SGHTA, FQGNSA. The CDR3 spans 12 residues. The CDR3 nucleotides are TGTGCCAGCAGCTCCTCTGGGGGTTTACTGTTTTTT. Translation: CASSSSGGLLFF.

The chain is built from TRBV27 and TRBJ2-1, with TRBD1 as a possible D gene (6 bases). This CDR3 has 14 amino acids. The germline V gene has CDR1 MNHEY and CDR2 SMNVEV (reference sequence). The ends were cut back, 5 bases at V and 8 bases at J, with 16 bases in the middle. The DNA of the CDR3 is TGTGCCAGCAGTACCCACAGGGTGGCGGATGAGCAGTTCTTC. This gives the protein CASSTHRVADEQFF.

The J gene is TRBJ2-2, the V gene TRBV18; 9 bases align to TRBD1. Germline CDR1 is KGHSH and CDR2 is LQKENI. The CDR3 sequence is 16 residues long. V shed 3 bases and J 5 bases; nucleotides not matched to a gene: 7. The CDR3 loop reads CASSPPGQGRTGELFF. The CDR3 coding sequence is TGTGCCAGCTCACCGCCTGGACAGGGGAGGACCGGGGAGCTGTTTTTT.

This chain joins TRBV11-2 and TRBJ2-4; D not certain. This CDR3 has 13 amino acids. Per the germline V gene, CDR1 is SGHAT and CDR2 is FQNNGV. With 4 bases removed from V and 13 bases from J, the gap between germline ends came to 17 bases. CDR3: CASSSPTKIVQYF. DNA for the CDR3: TGTGCCAGCAGCTCACCCACGAAGATAGTCCAGTACTTC.

The V call is TRBV20-1, the J call TRBJ2-3, with 8 bases identical to TRBD2. This CDR3 region has 15 residues. Unmatched junction bases numbered 8, after V lost 2 bases and J lost 4 bases. Per germline, CDR1 DFQATT and CDR2 SNEGSKA (reference sequence). The CDR3 sequence: CSARRSGGPADTQYF. In nucleotides, the CDR3 is TGCAGTGCTAGAAGGTCGGGGGGGCCCGCAGATACGCAGTATTTT.

Remarks on this clonotype: Without the conserved terminal phenylalanine or tryptophan, this CDR3 likely stems from a read error. V usage is TRBV10-3 and J usage is TRBJ1-1, with D uncertain. The V and J ends lost 2 bases and 0 bases respectively, with 7 bases between them. CDR3 length: 14 amino acids. CDR1 and CDR2 from the germline V gene are ENHRY and SYGVKD. This CDR3 is CAISEGPLNTEAFL. DNA for the CDR3: TGTGCCATCAGTGAGGGGCCCCTGAACACTGAAGCTTTCTTA.

This clonotype was observed a few times. The chain joins TRBV20-1 to TRBJ2-3; TRBD1 matches 11 bases. J gave up 2 bases and V 8 bases, and 18 bases lay outside the gene matches. Per the germline V gene, CDR1 is DFQATT and CDR2 is SNEGSKA (reference sequence). This CDR3 spans 18 amino acids. Written as DNA, the CDR3 is TGCAGTCCGTCCGGACAGGGGGCGTCGTTGGGTTCCACAGATACGCAGTATTTT. Its protein product is CSPSGQGASLGSTDTQYF.

This clonotype showed up just a few times. The chain is built from TRBV24-1 and TRBJ2-1; D is possibly TRBD1 (6 bases). Trimming left V 1 base short and J 5 bases short, with 8 bases between. CDR1 and CDR2 (germline): KGHDR, SFDVKD. This CDR3 region has 14 residues. The CDR3 sequence is CATSDLRQDNEQFF. The DNA of the CDR3 is TGTGCCACCAGTGATTTAAGACAGGACAATGAGCAGTTCTTC.

This chain joins TRBV29-1 and TRBJ2-3; no clear D. Trimming removed 7 bases from V and 2 bases from J, with 13 bases in between. This CDR3 contains 13 residues. In germline, CDR1 is SQVTM, CDR2 ANQGSEA. DNA for the CDR3: TGCAGCGGGCAGAGTAGGCACACAGATACGCAGTATTTT. Its translation: CSGQSRHTDTQYF.

The sample holds a few counts of this clonotype. V gene TRBV5-6 combines with J gene TRBJ2-3; D remains unclear. The germline V gene encodes CDR1 SGHDT and CDR2 YYEEEE. The germline V and J ends were trimmed by 5 bases and 2 bases, with 15 bases remaining between them. The CDR3 loop spans 15 amino acids. Here the CDR3 DNA reads TGTGCCAGCAGACTGGCTAGACAAGTCACAGATACGCAGTATTTT. Translated, it gives CASRLARQVTDTQYF. Full variable domain (outside the CDR3, taken from reference TRBV5-6 and TRBJ2-3): DAGVTQSPTHLIKTRGQQVTLRCSPKSGHDTVSWYQQALGQGPQFIFQYYEEEERQRGNFPDRFSGHQFPNYSSELNVNALLLGDSALYLCASRLARQVTDTQYFGPGTRLTVL.

The rearrangement links TRBV30 to TRBJ1-2, with D unresolved. The germline V gene encodes CDR1 GTSNPN and CDR2 SVGIG (reference sequence). V was shortened by 1 base and J by 1 base, with 13 bases between the two germline ends. CDR3 size: 15 residues. This CDR3 reads CAWSGVTDLNYGYTF. In DNA, the CDR3 is TGTGCCTGGAGTGGGGTTACGGACCTTAACTATGGCTACACCTTC.

This clonotype has ten or more counts. The gene calls are TRBV5-6 and TRBJ1-1; no definite D call. Germline CDR1 reads SGHDT; CDR2 reads YYEEEE. V dropped 6 bases and J dropped 5 bases, with 8 bases sitting between them. This CDR3 region has 11 residues. The CDR3 sequence is CASIFGTEAFF. The CDR3 DNA reads TGTGCCAGCATCTTCGGTACTGAAGCTTTCTTT.

This rearrangement joins TRBV7-2 to TRBJ2-7, with D possibly being TRBD2 (5 bases). The CDR3 has 16 residues. Trimming cost V 1 base and J 5 bases, with 18 bases left between them. Germline V gene data show CDR1 as SGHTA and CDR2 as FQGNSA. The CDR3 sequence: CASSLVMLTGFDEQYF. CDR3 coding DNA: TGTGCCAGCAGCTTAGTCATGCTAACGGGGTTCGACGAGCAGTACTTC.

The rearrangement joins TRBV10-2 to TRBJ2-5; D remains unclear. The CDR3 is made up of 12 amino acids. Germline V gene sequence: CDR1 WSHSY, CDR2 SAAADI. V dropped 3 bases and J dropped 4 bases, with 6 bases sitting between them. The DNA for the CDR3 is TGCGCCAGCAGTGACTTGGGAGAGACCCAGTACTTC. This translates into CASSDLGETQYF.

In this sample, this clonotype turned up a few times. The CDR3 DNA is TGTGCCAGCAGCTTAATTGCGGGAGGCCCCTACGAGCAGTACTTC. It encodes CASSLIAGGPYEQYF. The chain links TRBV7-9 to TRBJ2-7; 8 positions agree with TRBD2. Germline lookup yields CDR1 SEHNR and CDR2 FQNEAQ (reference sequence). The V and J ends lost 2 bases and 2 bases, in that order; junction bases with no gene match: 5. The CDR3 loop spans 15 amino acids.

V and J are TRBV10-3 and TRBJ2-3; 13 nucleotides match TRBD2. CDR3 size: 16 residues. After removal of 7 bases from V and 2 bases from J, the junction contained 6 bases not matched to a gene. CDR1 ENHRY and CDR2 SYGVKD come from the germline V gene. Here the CDR3 reads CAITSTSGGHTDTQYF. The DNA of the CDR3 is TGTGCCATCACTTCGACTAGCGGGGGGCACACAGATACGCAGTATTTT.

V gene TRBV5-1 combines with J gene TRBJ2-7; D is possibly TRBD2 (5 bases). The germline V gene has CDR1 SGHRS and CDR2 YFSETQ. The CDR3 length is 15 residues. V lost 2 bases, J lost 7 bases, and 19 bases lay in between. In nucleotides, the CDR3 is TGCGCCAGCAGCTTAAGTGCGGGTCCCTCCCGGGAGCAGTACTTC. Translated: CASSLSAGPSREQYF.

This clonotype was recorded a few times. This sequence joins TRBV11-2 and TRBJ2-1, with D unclear. The CDR3 runs to 13 residues. V was shortened by 2 bases and J by 5 bases, with 7 bases between the two germline ends. The V gene's germline CDR1 is SGHAT and CDR2 FQNNGV. Here the CDR3 DNA reads TGTGCCAGCAGCTTACAGGAGAACAATGAGCAGTTCTTC. Translation: CASSLQENNEQFF.

The gene calls are TRBV20-1 and TRBJ2-1; a weak D match, TRBD2 (5 bases). V was shortened by 1 base and J by 8 bases, with 12 bases between the two germline ends. Germline values: CDR1 DFQATT, CDR2 SNEGSKA (reference sequence). The CDR3 has 13 residues. The CDR3 DNA reads TGCAGTGCTAGAGTCGGGAAGGAGTATGAGCAGTTCTTC. Translation: CSARVGKEYEQFF.

This chain joins TRBV7-6 and TRBJ2-3; 8 positions agree with TRBD2. The CDR3 loop spans 13 amino acids. Germline V gives CDR1 SGHVS, CDR2 FNYEAQ. With 5 bases clipped from V and 8 bases from J, the junction kept 6 bases outside the gene matches. In DNA form, the CDR3 reads TGTGCCAGCAGCACCCGGGCGGGGGGTACGCAGTATTTT. Its translation is CASSTRAGGTQYF.